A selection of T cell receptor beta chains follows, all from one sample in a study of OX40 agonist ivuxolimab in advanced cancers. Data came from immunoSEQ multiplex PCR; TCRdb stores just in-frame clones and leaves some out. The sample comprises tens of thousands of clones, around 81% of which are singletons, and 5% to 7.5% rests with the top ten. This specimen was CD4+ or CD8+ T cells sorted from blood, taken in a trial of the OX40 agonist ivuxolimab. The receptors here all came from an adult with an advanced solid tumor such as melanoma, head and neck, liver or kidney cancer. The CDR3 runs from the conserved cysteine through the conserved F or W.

CDR3: CASSSGSNWDEQFF; length: 14; J: TRBJ2-1; V: TRBV5-6
CDR3: CASSPDGFYTEAFF; length: 14; J: TRBJ1-1; V: TRBV11-2
CDR3: CASSNGGRDNQPQHF; length: 15; J: TRBJ1-5; V: TRBV5-4
CDR3: CASSSGTYTDTQYF; length: 14; J: TRBJ2-3; V: TRBV5-5
CDR3: CASSLAGDSYGYTF; length: 14; J: TRBJ1-2; V: TRBV13
CDR3: CASSYVGGYGYGYTF; length: 15; J: TRBJ1-2; V: TRBV6-6
CDR3: CASSSPRDTEAFF; length: 13; J: TRBJ1-1; V: TRBV7-9
CDR3: CASSFGQNEQYF; length: 12; J: TRBJ2-7; V: TRBV5-8
CDR3: CASSGRTDTQYF; length: 12; J: TRBJ2-3; V: TRBV27
CDR3: CASSLDELAAKETQYF; length: 16; J: TRBJ2-5; V: TRBV28
CDR3: CASSPQGPNEKLFF; length: 14; J: TRBJ1-4; V: TRBV4-1
CDR3: CASSLGTSPLHF; length: 12; J: TRBJ1-6; V: TRBV7-9
CDR3: CASSPTGAQYF; length: 11; J: TRBJ2-5; V: TRBV11-2
CDR3: CAWSGSYVGREQYF; length: 14; J: TRBJ2-7; V: TRBV30
CDR3: CASSLTLNEKLFF; length: 13; J: TRBJ1-4; V: TRBV28
CDR3: CASRPRLNTEAFF; length: 13; J: TRBJ1-1; V: TRBV28
CDR3: CASSPRDRGTYEQYF; length: 15; J: TRBJ2-7; V: TRBV4-3
CDR3: CASSFGLAGSYNEQFF; length: 16; J: TRBJ2-1; V: TRBV6-5
CDR3: CASSLGPGNEQFF; length: 13; J: TRBJ2-1; V: TRBV7-2
CDR3: CASSFAALAADTQYF; length: 15; J: TRBJ2-3; V: TRBV27
CDR3: CASSLSAPAGGYNEQFF; length: 17; J: .; V: TRBV27
CDR3: CASSLSQEGGHYEQYF; length: 16; J: TRBJ2-7; V: TRBV27
CDR3: CASSLVTEPKGEKLFF; length: 16; J: TRBJ1-4; V: TRBV7-9
CDR3: CASSGRADEQFF; length: 12; J: TRBJ2-1; V: TRBV4-1
CDR3: CASSWGQSYGYTF; length: 13; J: TRBJ1-2; V: TRBV6-6
CDR3: CASSLFAGTEAFF; length: 13; J: TRBJ1-1; V: TRBV11-2
CDR3: CASSYSGGWSPLHF; length: 14; J: TRBJ1-6; V: TRBV6-5
CDR3: CASSLGGLGSGANVLTF; length: 17; J: TRBJ2-6; V: TRBV7-2
CDR3: CASSLQGQNTEAFF; length: 14; J: TRBJ1-1; V: TRBV5-1
CDR3: CASSLQESTYGYTF; length: 14; J: TRBJ1-2; V: TRBV5-4
CDR3: CASSYRGGGNAGELFF; length: 16; J: TRBJ2-2; V: TRBV13
CDR3: CASSLGGGAIAKNIQYF; length: 17; J: TRBJ2-4; V: TRBV7-2
CDR3: CASSSTENTEAFF; length: 13; J: TRBJ1-1; V: TRBV5-4
CDR3: CASSLGRDRGTLF; length: 13; J: TRBJ2-1; V: TRBV13
CDR3: CASSSRLAGVPGELFF; length: 16; J: TRBJ2-2; V: TRBV5-4
CDR3: CSVPMYNTGELFF; length: 13; J: TRBJ2-2; V: TRBV29-1
CDR3: CASSFEQNNEQFF; length: 13; J: TRBJ2-1; V: TRBV28
CDR3: CASSLRGASGFSNEQFF; length: 17; J: TRBJ2-1; V: TRBV5-1
CDR3: CASSPGRFTTNEKLFF; length: 16; J: TRBJ1-4; V: TRBV5-1
CDR3: CASSEGPGPDSPSSGTTEAFF; length: 21; J: TRBJ1-1; V: TRBV10-1
CDR3: CASSPLAGRQETQYF; length: 15; J: TRBJ2-5; V: TRBV11-2
CDR3: CASSQEVAGGFRSYEQYF; length: 18; J: TRBJ2-7; V: TRBV4-3
CDR3: CASSQAPAGDEQFF; length: 14; J: TRBJ2-1; V: TRBV4-3
CDR3: CASSYEQGNQPQHF; length: 14; J: TRBJ1-5; V: TRBV6-5
CDR3: CASSGTDGNTIYF; length: 13; J: TRBJ1-3; V: TRBV28
CDR3: CASSPSTGRLDNEQFF; length: 16; J: TRBJ2-1; V: TRBV7-6
CDR3: CASSEGTGPYGYTF; length: 14; J: TRBJ1-2; V: TRBV2
CDR3: CASSYGVRYEQYF; length: 13; J: TRBJ2-7; V: TRBV6-5
CDR3: CASSQGPSSYNEQFF; length: 15; J: TRBJ2-1; V: TRBV14
CDR3: CASSEEDRMGRDYGYTF; length: 17; J: TRBJ1-2; V: TRBV6-1
CDR3: CASSWGQGYNSPLHF; length: 15; J: TRBJ1-6; V: TRBV5-1